This T cell receptor beta chain is from a study of technical replicates of blood from a few donors. The CDR3 consists of 17 residues. Libraries were prepared by immunoSEQ multiplex PCR; TCRdb keeps only in-frame clonotypes and omits some of them. The table lists about 88,000 clones, around 93% of them singletons. The receptor's source is a human donor in good health. The chain links TRBV21-1 to TRBJ2-3; the D call of TRBD2 is as the table states it, not checked on the DNA. TRBV21-1 is an annotated pseudogene. Material for sequencing was T cells isolated from PBMCs. CDR3 sequence (DNA): TGTGCCAGCAACATAGGGTGCGGAACTAGCGGCACAGATACGCAGTATTTT. Translated, it gives CASNIGCGTSGTDTQYF.